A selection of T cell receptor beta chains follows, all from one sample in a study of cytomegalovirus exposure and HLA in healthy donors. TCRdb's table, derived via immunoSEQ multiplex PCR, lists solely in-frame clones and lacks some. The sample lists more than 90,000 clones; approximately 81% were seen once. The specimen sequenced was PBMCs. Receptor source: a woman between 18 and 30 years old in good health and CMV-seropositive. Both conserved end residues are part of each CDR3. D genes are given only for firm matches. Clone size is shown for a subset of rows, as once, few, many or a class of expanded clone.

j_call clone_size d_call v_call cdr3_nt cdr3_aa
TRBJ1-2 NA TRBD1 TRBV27 TGTGCCAGCAGTTTAGGACAGGGGTTCTATGGCTACACCTTC CASSLGQGFYGYTF
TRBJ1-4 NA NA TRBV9 TGTGCCAGCAGCGTAAGCGTTCCCGGCGGGAAACTGTTTTTT CASSVSVPGGKLFF
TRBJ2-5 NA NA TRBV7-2 TGTGCCAGCAGCGCTCCGGAGGCTACCCCTGCGGAGACCCAGTACTTC CASSAPEATPAETQYF
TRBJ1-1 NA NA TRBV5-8 TGTGCCAGCAGCTTCACAGGGAACACTGAAGCTTTCTTT CASSFTGNTEAFF
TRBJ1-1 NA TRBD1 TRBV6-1 TGTGCCAGCAGAGGGACAGGTAACACTGAAGCTTTCTTT CASRGTGNTEAFF
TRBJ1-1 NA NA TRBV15 TGTGCCACCCGATCTCAGGGGACTGAAGCTTTCTTT CATRSQGTEAFF
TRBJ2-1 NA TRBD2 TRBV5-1 TGCGCCAGCAGCTTGGAAACTAGCGGGAAAAATGAGCAGTTCTTC CASSLETSGKNEQFF
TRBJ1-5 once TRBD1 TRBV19 TGTGCCAGTAACTCCTTCCGTGAGGGGGCGCGGGGAAGCAATCAGCCCCAGCATTTT CASNSFREGARGSNQPQHF
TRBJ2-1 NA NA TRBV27 TGTGCCAGCAGTTTAGTGTCCGGGGACAATGAGCAGTTCTTC CASSLVSGDNEQFF
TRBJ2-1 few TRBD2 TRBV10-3 TGTGCCATCAGCCCCCGACTAGCAGGCAATGAGCAGTTCTTC CAISPRLAGNEQFF
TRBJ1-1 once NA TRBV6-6 TGTGCCAGCAGTTACTCCCGGACGGAGGCAGCTTTCTTT CASSYSRTEAAFF
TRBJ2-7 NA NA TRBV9 TGTGCCAGCAGCGTACTTGACTTACCCTACGAGCAGTACTTC CASSVLDLPYEQYF